Detailed here is one TCR beta chain. Antigen specificity is unknown. The data stem from a study of blood T cells in healthy people across ages. Study-wide findings and caveats: In the absence of known donor CMV status, changes in expanded clonotypes were possibly confounded. Per-million-T-cell TCR beta diversity fell roughly linearly with age.

With a J-beta primer mix and a sample-barcoded 5' primer, a second PCR ran 7 to 11 cycles. One entry per CDR3 protein results from TCRdb running MiXCR on the 5' RACE reads. This sample yields about 670,000 distinct CDR3 sequences, of which approximately 40% are seen a single time; about 32% belongs to the top ten. The sequence was obtained from a man older than 75 in good health. The sample consisted of blood.

CDR3 coding DNA: TGTGCCACACGGACAGGGAGGTACAATGAGCAGTTCTTC. It translates to CATRTGRYNEQFF. The chain uses TRBV6-2 or TRBV6-3 and TRBJ2-1; TRBD1 agrees at 8 bases. The CDR3 runs to 13 residues. J gave up 4 bases and V 10 bases, and 6 bases lay outside the gene matches. CDR1 is MNHEY, CDR2 SVGEGT, per germline.